These 29 T cell receptor beta chains share one sample of origin, sequenced in a study of blood T cells in healthy people across ages. The second PCR ran roughly 7 to 12 cycles with a sample-barcoded 5' primer and J-beta primers. MiXCR was run by TCRdb on the 5' RACE reads, yielding one entry per CDR3 protein. The data contain nearly 800,000 distinct CDR3 sequences, roughly three fifths of them seen just once; the ten biggest clones take up approximately 24%. Sequencing was done on a sample of blood. The receptors here all came from a man aged 35 to 55 in good health.

A single count supports this clonotype. Compared with germline, one end of the junction differs, possibly owing to a read error. The rearrangement joins TRBV6-1 to TRBJ1-5; D might be TRBD1 (6 bases). CDR3 length equals 14 residues. Germline V gene lookup returns CDR1 MNHNS and CDR2 SASEGT. In DNA form, the CDR3 reads TGTGCCAGCAGTGTAGACAGGACAAATCCGCCCCAGCATTTT. Protein: CASSVDRTNPPQHF.

The chain recombines TRBV25-1 with TRBJ1-2; D gene unclear. Germline CDR1 reads MGHDK; CDR2 reads SYGVNS. The V gene lost 6 bases and the J gene lost 10 bases, with 18 bases spanning the gap. The CDR3 has 13 residues. The CDR3 DNA reads TGTGCCAGCAGCGACGACCGCTTCACTATCTACACCTTC. Protein product: CASSDDRFTIYTF.

The rearrangement joins TRBV3-1 to TRBJ1-2; the D gene is possibly TRBD1 (5 bases). Germline assignment: CDR1 LGHDT and CDR2 YNNKEL (reference sequence). Trimming shortened V by 1 base and J by 0 bases, and 18 bases separated the two germline ends. The CDR3 consists of 18 residues. The CDR3 reads CASSQGAQDRTANYGYTF. The CDR3, as DNA: TGTGCCAGCAGCCAAGGCGCTCAAGACAGAACCGCTAACTATGGCTACACCTTC.

Details on this clonotype: Mismatch with germline at one junction end may stem from a read error. The V gene is TRBV5-1, the J gene TRBJ1-2; D is possibly TRBD1 (5 bases). Germline CDR1 is SGHRS and CDR2 is YFSETQ. The CDR3 covers 15 residues. The CDR3 protein is CAGSLVGDANYGYTF. CDR3 nucleotides: TGCGCCGGCAGCTTGGTAGGGGACGCTAACTATGGCTACACCTTC.

This clonotype was seen a handful of times. V gene TRBV7-3 combines with J gene TRBJ2-2; no firm D call. Trimming took 4 bases from V and 0 from J, leaving 12 bases between them. Germline loops: CDR1 SGHTA, CDR2 FQGTGA. The CDR3 is 16 residues long. Here the CDR3 reads CASSSSRQANTGELFF. CDR3 nucleotides: TGTGCCAGCAGCTCCAGTAGGCAGGCGAACACCGGGGAGCTGTTTTTT.

V is TRBV4-2 and J is TRBJ1-1; 10 bases line up with TRBD1. Germline CDR1 is LGHNA and CDR2 is YNFKEQ. With V trimmed by 5 bases and J by 1 base, 4 bases remained unmatched. The CDR3 is 15 amino acids. The CDR3 DNA reads TGTGCCAGCAGCGAGACAGGGGGCTGGAACACTGAAGCTTTCTTT. The encoded protein is CASSETGGWNTEAFF.

The rearrangement links TRBV9 to TRBJ2-1; 8 bases map to TRBD2. Germline V gene sequence: CDR1 SGDLS, CDR2 YYNGEE. CDR3 length: 16 residues. V gave up 0 bases and J gave up 4 bases; unmatched junction bases: 6. CDR3 amino acids: CASSVEVLAVYNEQFF. CDR3 nucleotides: TGTGCCAGCAGCGTAGAAGTACTAGCGGTATACAATGAGCAGTTCTTC.

V gene TRBV29-1 combines with J gene TRBJ1-1; possible D gene TRBD1, 6 bases. The CDR3 runs to 13 residues. Per germline, CDR1 SQVTM and CDR2 ANQGSEA. Trimming left V 5 bases short and J 0 bases short, with 10 bases between. The CDR3 protein is CSVRQVLNTEAFF. The CDR3 bases are TGCAGCGTTAGACAGGTATTGAACACTGAAGCTTTCTTT. Together with reference TRBV29-1 and TRBJ1-1, the CDR3 gives the full variable domain: SAVISQKPSRDICQRGTSLTIQCQVDSQVTMMFWYRQQPGQSLTLIATANQGSEATYESGFVIDKFPISRPNLTFSTLTVSNMSPEDSSIYLCSVRQVLNTEAFFGQGTRLTVV.

The chain joins TRBV20-1 to TRBJ2-3; TRBD2 matches 14 bases. Germline CDR1 is DFQATT and CDR2 is SNEGSKA (reference sequence). This CDR3 has 18 amino acids. The V segment lost 6 bases and the J segment 7 bases; nucleotides outside the gene matches: 18. As DNA, the CDR3 is TGCAGTGCCTCGGGACTAGCGGGAGTCTTTGACGGGTGGAATACGCAGTATTTT. Translating gives CSASGLAGVFDGWNTQYF.

J is TRBJ2-5 and V is TRBV20-1, with D possibly being TRBD1 (5 bases). Between the trimmed V and J ends, which lost 6 bases and 5 bases, there was a span of 16 bases. CDR1 is DFQATT and CDR2 is SNEGSKA in the germline V gene (reference sequence). This CDR3 has 13 residues. The DNA for the CDR3 is TGCAGTGCCCTCCTGACAGCGAGCGAGACCCAGTACTTC. Protein: CSALLTASETQYF.

The table lists this clonotype with a few counts. The chain uses TRBV6-2 or TRBV6-3 and TRBJ2-5; 9 bases agree with TRBD2. The V and J ends lost 2 bases and 5 bases, in that order; junction bases with no gene match: 15. The CDR3 is made up of 18 amino acids. The germline V gene encodes CDR1 MNHEY and CDR2 SVGEGT. The CDR3 region is CASSYRRAGGPSLETQYF. CDR3 sequence (DNA): TGTGCCAGCAGTTACCGGCGAGCGGGAGGACCGTCCCTGGAGACCCAGTACTTC.

This clonotype showed up just a few times. The rearrangement joins TRBV29-1 to TRBJ1-2; 10 bases are shared with TRBD1. Germline V lookup: CDR1 SQVTM, CDR2 ANQGSEA. V trimming: 3 bases; J trimming: 6 bases; junction bases outside the gene matches: 7. The CDR3 loop spans 14 amino acids. The CDR3 DNA is TGCAGCGTTGATCGCTCCGGGACAGGGGATGGCTACACCTTC. Protein product: CSVDRSGTGDGYTF.

V usage is TRBV20-1 and J usage is TRBJ2-3; 9 positions match TRBD2. There are 14 residues in the CDR3. Germline-derived CDR1 and CDR2 are DFQATT and SNEGSKA (reference sequence). The trim removed 5 bases at V and 2 bases at J, leaving 5 bases unmatched. The CDR3 reads CSAASGASTDTQYF. For the CDR3, the DNA is TGCAGTGCTGCTAGCGGGGCCTCCACAGATACGCAGTATTTT.

J is TRBJ2-1 and V is TRBV5-6; D is perhaps TRBD2 (6 bases). V lost 4 bases, J lost 2 bases, and 13 bases lay in between. CDR3 length: 15 residues. Germline V gives CDR1 SGHDT, CDR2 YYEEEE. Here the CDR3 DNA reads TGTGCCAGCAGCACGGGACTTTTCACCTACAATGAGCAGTTCTTC. Translation gives CASSTGLFTYNEQFF.

In this sample, this clonotype turned up a few times. CDR3 amino acids: CSAREYVARGQYF. The CDR3 DNA follows: TGCAGTGCTAGAGAGTATGTGGCGAGGGGCCAGTACTTC. The chain carries TRBV20-1 and TRBJ2-7, with D perhaps assigned TRBD1 or TRBD2 (5 bases each). The CDR3 consists of 13 residues. Germline V CDR1 and CDR2: DFQATT, SNEGSKA (reference sequence). Trimming shortened V by 0 bases and J by 10 bases, and 16 bases separated the two germline ends.

The chain uses TRBV3-1 and TRBJ1-2; TRBD1 agrees at 7 bases. CDR3 size: 15 residues. Germline values: CDR1 LGHDT, CDR2 YNNKEL (reference sequence). The ends lost 1 base at V and 8 bases at J; junction bases unmatched: 10. CDR3 protein: CASSQVPGGGDGYTF. The CDR3 region has the DNA TGTGCCAGCAGCCAAGTCCCTGGAGGGGGCGACGGCTACACCTTC.

The chain recombines TRBV19 with TRBJ1-2, with D uncertain. Germline lookup yields CDR1 LNHDA and CDR2 SQIVND (reference sequence). The CDR3 has 14 amino acids. Trimming removed 9 bases from V and 4 bases from J, with 18 bases in between. The CDR3 region is CASKGQPALYGYTF. The CDR3 DNA is TGTGCCAGCAAAGGGCAGCCGGCACTCTATGGCTACACCTTC.

The rearrangement joins TRBV15 to TRBJ2-5; 7 positions match TRBD1. J lost 3 bases, V lost 4 bases, and 2 bases had no gene match. This CDR3 spans 13 amino acids. Germline-derived CDR1 and CDR2 are LNHNV and YYDKDF (reference sequence). For the CDR3, the DNA is TGTGCCACCAGCACCGGGACAGAAGAGACCCAGTACTTC. Translated: CATSTGTEETQYF.

The chain combines TRBV20-1 with TRBJ2-2; 10 bases match TRBD1. Germline V gene sequence: CDR1 DFQATT, CDR2 SNEGSKA (reference sequence). After removal of 6 bases from V and 1 base from J, the junction contained 2 bases not matched to a gene. This CDR3 contains 14 residues. CDR3 nucleotide sequence: TGCAGTGCCAGGACAGGGGGGAACACCGGGGAGCTGTTTTTT. Translated: CSARTGGNTGELFF.

This clonotype was seen a single time. This chain joins TRBV15 and TRBJ1-5; D is ambiguous. The germline V and J ends were trimmed by 0 bases and 7 bases, with 10 bases remaining between them. The CDR3 is made up of 14 amino acids. Germline-derived CDR1 and CDR2 are LNHNV and YYDKDF (reference sequence). This CDR3 reads CATSRDGSGQPQHF. The CDR3 DNA sequence: TGTGCCACCAGCAGAGATGGGTCCGGCCAGCCCCAGCATTTT.

On this clonotype: Germline and junction disagree at one end, which may indicate a read error. This chain joins TRBV27 and TRBJ2-1; TRBD1 agrees at 9 bases. Germline CDR1 MNHEY, CDR2 SMNVEV (reference sequence). The CDR3 is 15 amino acids. The chain's CDR3 is CASSFPGTGSNEQFF. The DNA for the CDR3 is TGTGCCAGCAGTTTCCCCGGGACAGGGTCCAATGAGCAGTTCTTT.

This clonotype was seen only a few times. The gene calls are TRBV11-2 and TRBJ2-3; D unclear. The CDR3 covers 15 residues. Trimming removed 1 base at V and 2 bases at J, with 10 bases between. Germline lookup yields CDR1 SGHAT and CDR2 FQNNGV. The CDR3 DNA reads TGTGCCAGCAGCTTAGTTGGGGTGGACACAGATACGCAGTATTTT. It translates to CASSLVGVDTDTQYF.

The chain joins TRBV12-3 or TRBV12-4 to TRBJ1-3, with TRBD1 as a possible D gene (5 bases). V lost 4 bases, J lost 0 bases, and 7 bases lay in between. This CDR3 is 14 amino acids long. The CDR3 bases are TGTGCCAGCAGTTGGGGGTTCTCTGGAAACACCATATATTTT. Translated, it gives CASSWGFSGNTIYF.

The chain couples TRBV28 to TRBJ2-5, with D perhaps TRBD2 (5 bases). CDR3 size: 18 residues. The germline V gene has CDR1 MDHEN and CDR2 SYDVKM. Trimming took 5 bases from V and 0 from J, leaving 22 bases between them. CDR3 region: CASSTGSSWRPYQETQYF. CDR3 DNA sequence: TGTGCCAGCAGTACTGGGAGCTCTTGGCGCCCGTACCAAGAGACCCAGTACTTC.

This clonotype has at least ten counts. The rearrangement links TRBV7-2 to TRBJ2-5, with TRBD1 identical over 8 bases. The CDR3 is 16 residues long. Trimming took 4 bases from V and 1 from J; bases not matched to a gene: 8. Germline V gives CDR1 SGHTA, CDR2 FQGNSA. CDR3 nucleotides: TGTGCCAGCAGCTCGACCGGGACAGGAGTCCAAGAGACCCAGTACTTC. Translation: CASSSTGTGVQETQYF. The entire variable domain, with the rest obtained from reference TRBV7-2 and TRBJ2-5, is as follows: GAGVSQSPSNKVTEKGKDVELRCDPISGHTALYWYRQSLGQGLEFLIYFQGNSAPDKSGLPSDRFSAERTGGSVSTLTIQRTQQEDSAVYLCASSSTGTGVQETQYFGPGTRLLVL.

The genes are TRBV29-1 and TRBJ2-1; 10 nucleotides match TRBD2. Trimming at V came to 7 bases and at J to 4 bases, leaving 7 bases not matched to a gene. CDR1 is SQVTM and CDR2 is ANQGSEA in the germline V gene. The CDR3 is 14 amino acids. CDR3 residues: CSASGTSVYNEQFF. The DNA for the CDR3 is TGCAGCGCATCCGGGACTAGCGTTTACAATGAGCAGTTCTTC.

The chain recombines TRBV7-9 with TRBJ2-1; a weak D match, TRBD2 (6 bases). The CDR3 runs to 15 residues. V dropped 5 bases and J dropped 6 bases, with 17 bases sitting between them. Germline CDR1 and CDR2: SEHNR and FQNEAQ (reference sequence). The CDR3 loop reads CASSPGQRAGNEQFF. In nucleotides, the CDR3 is TGTGCCAGCAGCCCAGGCCAGCGGGCGGGCAATGAGCAGTTCTTC.

The chain carries TRBV12-3 or TRBV12-4 and TRBJ1-1, with D possibly being TRBD1 (5 bases). V shed 4 bases and J shed 2 bases, with 14 bases lying between them. CDR3 length equals 15 residues. CDR3 nucleotides: TGTGCCAGCAGTTCTGGACCCGGGGGTAACACTGAAGCTTTCTTT. It encodes CASSSGPGGNTEAFF.

This sequence joins TRBV27 and TRBJ2-3; a possible D gene is TRBD2 (5 bases). Germline V gene data show CDR1 as MNHEY and CDR2 as SMNVEV (reference sequence). V was pared by 7 bases and J by 3 bases, with 14 bases between. The CDR3 is made up of 14 amino acids. Written as DNA, the CDR3 is TGTGCCAGCATGGCACTAGTGACGACAGATACGCAGTATTTT. Its protein product is CASMALVTTDTQYF.